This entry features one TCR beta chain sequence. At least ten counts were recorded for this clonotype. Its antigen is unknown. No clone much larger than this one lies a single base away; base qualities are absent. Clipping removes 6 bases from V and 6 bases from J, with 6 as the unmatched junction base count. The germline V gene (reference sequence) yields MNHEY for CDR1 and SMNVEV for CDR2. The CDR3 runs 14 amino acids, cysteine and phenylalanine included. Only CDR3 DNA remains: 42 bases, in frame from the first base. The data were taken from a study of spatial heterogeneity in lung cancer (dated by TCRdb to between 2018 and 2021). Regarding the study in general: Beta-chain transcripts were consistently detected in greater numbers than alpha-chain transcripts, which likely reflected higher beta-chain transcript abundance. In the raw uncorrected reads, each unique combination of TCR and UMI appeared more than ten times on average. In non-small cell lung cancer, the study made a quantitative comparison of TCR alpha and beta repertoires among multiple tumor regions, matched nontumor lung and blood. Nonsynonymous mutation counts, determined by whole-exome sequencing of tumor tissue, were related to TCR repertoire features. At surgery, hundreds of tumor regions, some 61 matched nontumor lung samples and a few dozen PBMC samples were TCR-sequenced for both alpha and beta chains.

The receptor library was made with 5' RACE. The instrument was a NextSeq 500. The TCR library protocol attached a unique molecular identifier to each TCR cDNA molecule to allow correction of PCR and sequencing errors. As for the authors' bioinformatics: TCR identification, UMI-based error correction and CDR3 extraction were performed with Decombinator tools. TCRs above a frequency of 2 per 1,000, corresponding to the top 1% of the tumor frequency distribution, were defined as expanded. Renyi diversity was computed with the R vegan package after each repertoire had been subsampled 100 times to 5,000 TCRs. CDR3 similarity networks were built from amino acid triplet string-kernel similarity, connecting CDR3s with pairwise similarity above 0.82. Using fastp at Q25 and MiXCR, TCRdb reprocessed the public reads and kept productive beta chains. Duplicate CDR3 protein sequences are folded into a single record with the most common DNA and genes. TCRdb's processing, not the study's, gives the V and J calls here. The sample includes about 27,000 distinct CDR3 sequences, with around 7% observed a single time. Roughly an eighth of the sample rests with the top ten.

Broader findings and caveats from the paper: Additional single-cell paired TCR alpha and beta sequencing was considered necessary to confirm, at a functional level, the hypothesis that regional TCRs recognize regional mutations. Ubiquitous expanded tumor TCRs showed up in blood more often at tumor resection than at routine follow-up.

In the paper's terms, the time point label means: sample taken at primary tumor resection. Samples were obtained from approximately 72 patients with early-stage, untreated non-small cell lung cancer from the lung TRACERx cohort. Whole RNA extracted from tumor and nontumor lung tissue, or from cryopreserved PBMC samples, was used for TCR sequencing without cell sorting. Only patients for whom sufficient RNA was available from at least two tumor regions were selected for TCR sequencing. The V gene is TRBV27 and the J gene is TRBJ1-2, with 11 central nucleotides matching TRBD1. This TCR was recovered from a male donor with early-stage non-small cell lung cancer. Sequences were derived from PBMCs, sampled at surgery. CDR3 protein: CASREDRGLDGYTF. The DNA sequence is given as TGTGCCAGCAGGGAGGACAGGGGGCTCGATGGCTACACCTTC.